Sequencing of this T cell receptor (beta chain) was carried out in a study of CXCR3-negative and CXCR3-positive naive CD8 T cells. General study findings and limits: High diversity, comparable across both naive subsets, contrasted with much lower diversity in memory CD8+ cells. Within a donor, both naive subsets shared TRBV-TRBJ usage, unlike memory cells. The TRB CDR3s that CXCR3-positive naive cells carried were more hydrophobic than those of CXCR3-negative naive cells.

Regarding this clonotype: What it recognizes is unknown.

TRB cDNA was prepared as libraries by UMI-labeled 5' RACE. TCRdb processed the 5' RACE reads again and assigns one entry to each CDR3 protein, with no DNA. The sample table sets out under 150,000 distinct CDR3 sequences. Looked up from germline, CDR1 is MNHEY and CDR2 is SVGAGI. The CDR3 covers 12 residues. Sequenced: naive CXCR3+ CD8+ T cells from blood. The sample's subset: CD45RO-CCR7+CD27+CD95- naive CD8+ T cells expressing CXCR3 (TNR3+). The rearrangement uses TRBV6-5 and TRBJ1-2; TCRdb gives TRBD1 as the D gene, but with no DNA this cannot be confirmed. The source of this sequence is a human donor in good health. Some clones in this sample may be carry-over from other donors' samples. CDR3 in amino acids: CASSTGNYGYTF.